The rows below give T cell receptor beta chains drawn from one sample of a study of early T cells in non-severe SARS-CoV-2 infection. TCRdb analysed the 5' RACE reads with MiXCR anew, one entry per CDR3 protein. The repertoire holds 65,000 to 95,000 distinct CDR3 sequences, with around 15% as singletons. The sequencing sample was made of whole blood. These receptors all stem from an adult who was a healthcare worker with PCR-confirmed SARS-CoV-2 infection or an uninfected control (not recorded which). The CDR3 runs from the conserved cysteine through the conserved F or W. Fields, in order: V gene, CDR3 length, clone size, D gene, J gene, CDR3 protein, CDR3 DNA. A D gene is named only where the DNA matches it firmly. Only some rows state a clone size, as once, few, many or a class for expanded clones.

>TRBV2|15|NA|NA|TRBJ2-5
CASSVHRDFQETQYF
TGTGCCAGCAGTGTACACCGGGACTTCCAAGAGACCCAGTACTTC
>TRBV3-1|15|few|TRBD1|TRBJ2-1
CASSASGTVSVEQFF
TGTGCCAGCAGCGCCTCCGGGACAGTTTCTGTTGAGCAGTTCTTC
>TRBV21-1|13|NA|NA|TRBJ2-1
CASSPKTVNEQFF
TGTGCCAGCAGCCCTAAGACAGTCAATGAGCAGTTCTTC
>TRBV10-3|14|NA|NA|TRBJ2-3
CAISGTAGRDTQYF
TGTGCCATCAGCGGGACAGCGGGACGAGATACGCAGTATTTT
>TRBV20-1|15|few|TRBD1|TRBJ1-2
CSARDRLGQNLLCTF
TGCAGTGCTAGAGATAGGTTGGGACAGAACCTCCTCTGCACCTTC
>TRBV18|12|few|NA|TRBJ1-6
CASSPDTGSLHF
TGTGCCAGCTCCCCCGACACGGGATCCCTCCACTTT
>TRBV4-1|14|NA|NA|TRBJ1-6
CASSQGQGLSPLHF
TGCGCCAGCAGCCAAGGCCAGGGGTTATCACCCCTCCACTTT
>TRBV28|12|few|NA|TRBJ1-4
CASSLVDEKLFF
TGTGCCAGCAGTTTGGTAGATGAAAAACTGTTTTTT
>TRBV7-2|12|NA|NA|TRBJ2-7
CASSSRQYEQYF
TGTGCCAGCAGCTCTCGACAGTACGAGCAGTACTTC
>TRBV20-1|16|NA|NA|TRBJ2-3
CSALQGIDRFTDTQYF
TGCAGTGCTCTCCAGGGGATCGACAGGTTCACAGATACGCAGTATTTT
>TRBV7-3|14|few|NA|TRBJ2-1
CASSSGVVRDEQFF
TGTGCCAGCAGCTCCGGGGTGGTAAGGGATGAGCAGTTCTTC
>TRBV18|14|few|NA|TRBJ2-7
CASSLSGHSYEQYF
TGTGCCAGCTCACTGTCAGGCCACTCCTACGAGCAGTACTTC
>TRBV27|15|many|TRBD1|TRBJ2-7
CASSLNWDRVHEQYF
TGTGCCAGCAGTCTGAACTGGGACAGGGTTCACGAGCAGTACTTC
>TRBV6-2/TRBV6-3|16|few|NA|TRBJ2-3
CASSYGAGARTDTQYF
TGTGCCAGCAGTTACGGGGCAGGGGCGCGCACAGATACGCAGTATTTT
>TRBV11-2|15|NA|NA|TRBJ2-7
CASSFNGGPSYEQYF
TGTGCCAGCAGCTTTAACGGGGGGCCCTCCTACGAGCAGTACTTC
>TRBV29-1|14|few|NA|TRBJ1-1
CSVDTTGMNTEAFF
TGCAGCGTTGATACCACAGGGATGAACACTGAAGCTTTCTTT
>TRBV4-1|12|few|NA|TRBJ1-1
CASSHTSTEAFF
TGCGCCAGCAGCCATACTAGCACTGAAGCTTTCTTT
>TRBV2|13|NA|NA|TRBJ2-2
CASMAGNTGELFF
TGTGCCAGCATGGCCGGGAACACCGGGGAGCTGTTTTTT
>TRBV18|16|NA|TRBD1|TRBJ1-1
CASSPTLRQGKVEAFF
TGTGCCAGCTCACCAACCTTGAGACAGGGAAAAGTTGAAGCTTTCTTT
>TRBV6-6|14|NA|NA|TRBJ1-1
CASHLSRMNTEAFF
TGTGCCAGTCACCTTTCGAGGATGAACACTGAAGCTTTCTTT
>TRBV19|16|NA|NA|TRBJ1-3
CASSSSNPGLRNTIYF
TGTGCCAGTAGTAGCTCTAACCCGGGTCTCCGAAACACCATATATTTT
>TRBV20-1|12|NA|TRBD1|TRBJ1-6
CSARGRDSPLHF
TGCAGTGCCAGGGGGAGAGATTCACCCCTCCACTTT
>TRBV4-2|14|few|NA|TRBJ2-3
CASSYQQRTDTQYF
TGTGCCAGCAGCTACCAGCAGCGCACAGATACGCAGTATTTT
>TRBV6-5|16|NA|NA|TRBJ2-1
CASSYRLTKAGNEQFF
TGTGCCAGCAGTTACCGTTTGACCAAGGCCGGGAATGAGCAGTTCTTC
>TRBV7-3|21|few|NA|TRBJ1-2
CASSLTLKFEEVESKVDGYTF
TGTGCCAGCAGCTTAACGTTAAAATTCGAGGAAGTGGAGTCCAAAGTCGATGGCTACACCTTC
>TRBV12-3/TRBV12-4|17|NA|NA|TRBJ2-7
CASSPPIVGVSAYEQYF
TGTGCCAGCAGTCCCCCTATAGTGGGAGTGAGCGCCTACGAGCAGTACTTC
>TRBV2|13|NA|NA|TRBJ1-1
CASRSRGNTEAFF
TGTGCCAGCAGGAGTAGGGGAAACACTGAAGCTTTCTTT
>TRBV6-2/TRBV6-3|15|many|NA|TRBJ1-2
CASSYIPQGRDGYTF
TGTGCCAGCAGTTATATCCCACAGGGTAGAGATGGCTACACCTTC
>TRBV6-5|14|NA|NA|TRBJ1-5
CASSYHSGNQPQHF
TGTGCCAGCAGTTATCACAGCGGCAATCAGCCCCAGCATTTT